Shown below are 30 T cell receptor beta chains from a single sample sequenced in a study of blood T cell repertoires in COVID-19. Some clones are missing from TCRdb's copy, which holds only in-frame ones; the method was immunoSEQ multiplex PCR. In the table there are hundreds of thousands of clones, approximately 84% of which are singletons. The sample was peripheral blood. Receptors were obtained from a woman of 80 years or more with acute or convalescent COVID-19.

The chain links TRBV27 to TRBJ1-5, with TRBD1 identical over 8 bases. Germline CDR1 and CDR2: MNHEY and SMNVEV (reference sequence). V lost 6 bases, J lost 7 bases, and 8 bases stayed unmatched. CDR3 length: 14 residues. DNA for the CDR3: TGTGCCAGCAGCAGGACAGGGTTTGGCCAGCCCCAGCATTTT. Protein sequence: CASSRTGFGQPQHF.

V gene TRBV4-2 combines with J gene TRBJ1-3; perhaps TRBD1 as D (6 bases). Trimming took off 1 base at V and 4 bases at J, with 14 bases between the two ends. CDR3 length equals 16 residues. Germline V gene data show CDR1 as LGHNA and CDR2 as YNFKEQ. The chain's CDR3 is CASSQATGRGGNTIYF. The CDR3 DNA reads as TGTGCCAGCAGCCAAGCCACAGGGCGAGGAGGAAACACCATATATTTT.

The chain couples TRBV5-6 to TRBJ1-1; D not resolved. V lost 2 bases to trimming and J lost 1 base, with 6 bases between them. The CDR3 totals 13 residues. CDR1 and CDR2 (germline): SGHDT, YYEEEE. The CDR3 DNA reads as TGTGCCAGCAGCTTAGCTGGGAACACTGAAGCTTTCTTT. Residues: CASSLAGNTEAFF.

The rearrangement joins TRBV2 to TRBJ2-3, with 9 positions matching TRBD1. With 5 bases clipped from V and 0 bases from J, the junction kept 6 bases outside the gene matches. Germline V gives CDR1 SNHLY, CDR2 FYNNEI. This CDR3 is built from 16 residues. The CDR3 sequence: CASSLGTGSSTDTQYF. The DNA of the CDR3 is TGTGCCAGCAGTTTAGGGACAGGGTCGAGCACAGATACGCAGTATTTT.

About this clone: The junction differs from germline at one of its ends, possibly a read error. The chain uses TRBV6-6 and TRBJ2-4; a weak D match, TRBD2 (6 bases). Germline loops: CDR1 MNHNY, CDR2 SVGAGI (reference sequence). The CDR3 contains 12 residues. The CDR3 loop is CASSYSKEGGNF. The CDR3 DNA sequence: TGTGCCAGCAGTTACTCGAAGGAGGGCGGGAACTTC.

The chain combines TRBV6-5 with TRBJ2-7; 8 nucleotides line up with TRBD1. Germline trimming cut 2 bases from V and 2 bases from J; bases unmatched to any gene: 2. CDR1 MNHEY and CDR2 SVGAGI come from the germline V gene. This CDR3 contains 14 residues. CDR3 sequence (DNA): TGTGCCAGCAGTTACGCCAGGGGGCCCTACGAGCAGTACTTC. It is translated as CASSYARGPYEQYF.

This clone was recorded a few times. This sequence joins TRBV5-1 and TRBJ1-3; D is ambiguous. Germline V gene lookup returns CDR1 SGHRS and CDR2 YFSETQ. CDR3 length: 15 amino acids. V was cut by 1 base and J by 3 bases, with 11 bases left in between. The CDR3 nucleotides are TGCGCCAGCAGCTTGTCTTTTGCCGGTGGAAACACCATATATTTT. Amino acid sequence: CASSLSFAGGNTIYF.

This clone was recorded once. The chain employs TRBV19 and TRBJ2-7; 7 bases agree with TRBD1. CDR1 and CDR2 (germline): LNHDA, SQIVND (reference sequence). Germline trimming cut 3 bases from V and 3 bases from J; bases unmatched to any gene: 5. This CDR3 region has 14 residues. The chain's CDR3 is CASSIGTEFYEQYF. CDR3 nucleotide sequence: TGTGCCAGTAGTATTGGGACAGAATTCTACGAGCAGTACTTC.

The V and J genes are TRBV7-2 and TRBJ2-3; possibly TRBD2 for D (5 bases). Between the trimmed V and J ends, which lost 0 bases and 6 bases, there was a span of 7 bases. This CDR3 region has 13 residues. Germline lookup yields CDR1 SGHTA and CDR2 FQGNSA. The CDR3 DNA reads TGTGCCAGCAGCTTAGCCCGGACTGATACGCAGTATTTT. Residues: CASSLARTDTQYF.

The V and J genes are TRBV19 and TRBJ2-3; 8 nucleotides agree with TRBD2. The V segment lost 3 bases and the J segment 0 bases; nucleotides outside the gene matches: 11. From germline, CDR1 is LNHDA and CDR2 SQIVND (reference sequence). CDR3 size: 18 residues. The CDR3, as DNA: TGTGCCAGTAGTATTAGGTCGGGGGGGGGCTCTAGCACAGATACGCAGTATTTT. Its translation: CASSIRSGGGSSTDTQYF.

V is TRBV19 and J is TRBJ2-2; tentative D call: TRBD1 (6 bases). Trimming removed 4 bases at V and 6 bases at J, with 15 bases between. Germline V lookup: CDR1 LNHDA, CDR2 SQIVND (reference sequence). The CDR3 is 15 amino acids. The CDR3 DNA reads TGTGCCAGTAGTAAAGGGACCCAGGGGTCCGGGGAGCTGTTTTTT. Encoded protein: CASSKGTQGSGELFF.

The chain uses TRBV7-3 and TRBJ2-1, with 7 bases aligning to TRBD2. Germline loops: CDR1 SGHTA, CDR2 FQGTGA. V was clipped by 8 bases and J by 6 bases; unmatched bases: 25. The CDR3 has 19 amino acids. CDR3 sequence: CASPLGGDRGGRHCNEQFF. CDR3 coding DNA: TGTGCCAGCCCGTTGGGTGGGGACCGGGGAGGGAGACATTGCAATGAGCAGTTCTTC.

The V gene is TRBV19, the J gene TRBJ2-2; unclear D gene. V dropped 6 bases and J dropped 2 bases, with 10 bases sitting between them. Germline values: CDR1 LNHDA, CDR2 SQIVND (reference sequence). There are 14 residues in the CDR3. The CDR3 reads CASSQDTNTGELFF. DNA of the CDR3: TGTGCCAGTAGCCAAGACACAAACACCGGGGAGCTGTTTTTT.

V is TRBV28 and J is TRBJ2-2; TRBD1 matches 10 bases. The CDR3 sequence is 16 residues long. From germline, CDR1 is MDHEN and CDR2 SYDVKM. Unmatched junction bases numbered 14, after V lost 10 bases and J lost 6 bases. CDR3 region: CATPGPGQGTAGELFF. CDR3 DNA: TGTGCCACTCCGGGACCGGGACAGGGGACCGCCGGGGAGCTGTTTTTT.

This chain links TRBV4-1 with TRBJ2-1, with 12 bases identical to TRBD2. Germline CDR1 MGHRA, CDR2 YSYEKL. Losses at the gene ends were 0 bases for V and 8 bases for J; bases not matched to a gene: 11. There are 18 residues in the CDR3. Here the CDR3 reads CASSQDQASGGAIDEQFF. For the CDR3, the DNA is TGCGCCAGCAGCCAAGATCAGGCTAGCGGGGGGGCTATCGATGAGCAGTTCTTC.

V usage is TRBV11-2 and J usage is TRBJ2-1; the match to TRBD1 covers 7 bases. The CDR3 runs 18 residues. With 0 bases clipped from V and 7 bases from J, the junction kept 15 bases outside the gene matches. Germline CDR1 SGHAT, CDR2 FQNNGV. CDR3 sequence: CASSLDFEQGLIQNEQFF. The CDR3, as DNA: TGTGCCAGCAGCTTAGATTTTGAACAGGGGTTGATTCAGAATGAGCAGTTCTTC.

The chain has TRBV5-1 and TRBJ1-4, with 12 bases matching TRBD1. Germline CDR1 SGHRS, CDR2 YFSETQ. The V and J ends lost 4 bases and 5 bases, in that order; junction bases with no gene match: 3. The CDR3 consists of 15 residues. CDR3 region: CASSPGTGGNEKLFF. CDR3 DNA sequence: TGCGCCAGCAGCCCTGGGACAGGGGGCAATGAAAAACTGTTTTTT.

This clone was found a few times. V and J are TRBV3-1 (or the pseudogene TRBV3-2) and TRBJ1-5; D gene ambiguous. The CDR3 consists of 15 residues. CDR1 and CDR2 (germline): LGHDT, YNNKEL (reference sequence). V was clipped by 5 bases and J by 3 bases, with 14 bases between them. CDR3 nucleotides: TGTGCCAGCAGCACGGGGAGGAACATCAATCAGCCCCAGCATTTT. Protein sequence: CASSTGRNINQPQHF.

The chain employs TRBV3-1 (or the pseudogene TRBV3-2) and TRBJ1-4; D gene ambiguous. This CDR3 comprises 14 residues. Germline CDR1 is LGHDT and CDR2 is YNNKEL (reference sequence). The V and J ends lost 0 bases and 10 bases respectively, with 12 bases between them. The CDR3 region is CASSQESGSGKLFF. The CDR3 DNA is TGTGCCAGCAGCCAAGAATCCGGTTCTGGAAAACTGTTTTTT.

The gene calls are TRBV5-1 and TRBJ2-1, with 10 bases identical to TRBD1. Germline-derived CDR1 and CDR2 are SGHRS and YFSETQ. Unmatched junction bases numbered 13, after V lost 3 bases and J lost 4 bases. This CDR3 has 18 residues. This CDR3 reads CASSSWGAGTGVYNEQFF. DNA of the CDR3: TGCGCCAGCAGCTCTTGGGGGGCCGGGACAGGGGTATACAATGAGCAGTTCTTC.

V gene TRBV28 combines with J gene TRBJ2-7; 12 nucleotides line up with TRBD2. In germline, CDR1 is MDHEN, CDR2 SYDVKM. This CDR3 spans 13 amino acids. This CDR3 is CAGRTSGRIEQYF. The CDR3 DNA is TGTGCGGGTCGAACTAGCGGGAGGATCGAGCAGTACTTC.

The chain has TRBV3-1 (or the pseudogene TRBV3-2) and TRBJ2-7, with TRBD2 matching over 11 bases. The CDR3 sequence is 17 residues long. The V gene end was trimmed by 1 base and the J gene end by 7 bases; junction bases not matched to a gene: 12. Germline assignment: CDR1 LGHDT and CDR2 YNNKEL (reference sequence). CDR3 nucleotides: TGTGCCAGCAGCCAAGCTCTGCTGACTAGCGGGAACGGGGAGCAGTACTTC. It translates to CASSQALLTSGNGEQYF.

This sequence joins TRBV7-9 and TRBJ2-5, with 7 bases aligning to TRBD2. The CDR3 is 16 residues long. Germline CDR1 reads SEHNR; CDR2 reads FQNEAQ (reference sequence). The V segment lost 7 bases and the J segment 2 bases; nucleotides outside the gene matches: 13. DNA of the CDR3: TGTGCCAGCATCCCTTGGGCTAGCGGAGCACAAGAGACCCAGTACTTC. Translation gives CASIPWASGAQETQYF.

J is TRBJ2-2 and V is TRBV5-1; TRBD2 agrees at 8 bases. V dropped 1 base and J dropped 1; count of bases not matched to a gene: 6. Germline CDR1 and CDR2: SGHRS and YFSETQ. The CDR3 runs to 17 residues. CDR3 sequence (DNA): TGCGCCAGCAGCTTGTTCTTGGCGGGGGGGAACACCGGGGAGCTGTTTTTT. It encodes CASSLFLAGGNTGELFF.

This rearrangement joins TRBV19 to TRBJ1-5; D remains ambiguous. This CDR3 has 16 residues. Germline V CDR1 and CDR2: LNHDA, SQIVND (reference sequence). V was trimmed by 6 bases and J by 0 bases, leaving 15 bases between them. The chain's CDR3 is CASSPSTSPSNQPQHF. CDR3 DNA: TGTGCCAGTAGCCCTTCTACGAGTCCTAGCAATCAGCCCCAGCATTTT.

The chain carries TRBV5-8 and TRBJ2-7; 8 nucleotides align to TRBD1. The V and J ends lost 1 base and 7 bases, in that order; junction bases with no gene match: 7. Looked up from germline, CDR1 is SGHTS and CDR2 is YDEGEE. The CDR3 is 14 residues long. The CDR3, as DNA: TGTGCCAGCAGCTTGTGGCAGGGGGCGCGGGAGCAGTACTTC. Protein sequence: CASSLWQGAREQYF.

This chain connects TRBV11-3 to TRBJ2-1; D is possibly TRBD2 (7 bases). The CDR3 is 16 residues long. The V end was cut by 5 bases, the J end by 6 bases, with 20 bases between. Germline V gives CDR1 SGHNT, CDR2 YENEEA. The CDR3 reads CASSRGGGGGLNEQFF. The CDR3 nucleotides read TGTGCCAGCAGCCGTGGTGGCGGCGGGGGCCTCAATGAGCAGTTCTTC.

J is TRBJ1-5 and V is TRBV19; 9 bases align to TRBD1. Germline V gene lookup returns CDR1 LNHDA and CDR2 SQIVND (reference sequence). The CDR3 has 15 amino acids. V was pared by 5 bases and J by 7 bases, with 9 bases of the junction left unmatched. CDR3 residues: CASSHPGQGFQPQHF. In nucleotides, the CDR3 is TGTGCCAGTAGTCATCCGGGACAGGGTTTCCAGCCCCAGCATTTT.

The V call is TRBV7-9, the J call TRBJ2-7; perhaps TRBD1 as D (6 bases). V dropped 6 bases and J dropped 5 bases, with 17 bases sitting between them. This CDR3 spans 14 amino acids. Germline V gene data show CDR1 as SEHNR and CDR2 as FQNEAQ (reference sequence). The CDR3 region has the DNA TGTGCCAGCAGGAAACAGGGAAGGGGGAACGAGCAGTACTTC. Its protein is CASRKQGRGNEQYF.

The gene calls are TRBV6-6 and TRBJ2-7, with D possibly being TRBD2 (5 bases). V was cut by 5 bases and J by 4 bases, with 12 bases left in between. CDR3 length equals 13 residues. Germline V gene sequence: CDR1 MNHNY, CDR2 SVGAGI (reference sequence). The CDR3 region is CASSKLGGYEQYF. CDR3 nucleotides: TGTGCCAGCAGTAAACTCGGCGGGTACGAGCAGTACTTC.